This T cell receptor beta chain was sequenced in a study of blood T cell repertoires in COVID-19 (dated by TCRdb to the early 2020s). Notes on the research overall: Samples covering the acute and convalescent phases of COVID-19 were provided by collaborators in the United States, Italy and Spain. The prospective study material was composed of cDNA or gDNA derived from T cells, B-cell-depleted T cells, or PBMCs. Subjects who had been exposed to COVID-19, were actively infected with it, or had recovered from it provided the deeply sampled blood TCRbeta repertoires that made up the dataset. The repertoires were made available in a free public database intended to serve as a resource for research on the immune response to SARS-CoV-2. Samples were obtained from the ongoing ImmuneRACE study (first 160 participants) and from over 1,000 subjects provided by 6 global collaborators. Sample metadata almost always included a de-identified subject ID, COVID-19 status, age in years and sex. Where available, HLA class I and class II types were taken from metadata supplied by the sample provider and were not determined by assay-based typing.

The germline V gene provides CDR1 LGHNT and CDR2 FRNRAP. The CDR3 goes from the cysteine to the phenylalanine over 13 residues. The sequence is cut down to CDR3 DNA, 39 bases in frame from base 1. V is cut by 5 bases and J by 4 bases, and the space between the germline ends is 11 bases. Regarding this clone: Its antigen is unknown. Base-call qualities are not available, and no considerably larger clone is one nucleotide away.

Participants in the prospective study were aged about 18 to 90 years, lived in under 30 United States geographic areas, and enrolled through a virtual design. Cohort assignment in the prospective study relied on participant-reported clinical history from a screening survey and a study questionnaire. Mobile phlebotomists in the prospective study collected whole blood, serum and a nasopharyngeal or oropharyngeal swab from every participant. Prospective study participants could optionally give additional blood draws and questionnaires over a roughly two-month period. Prospective study blood samples were shipped either frozen or at room temperature before DNA extraction. Results the study describes overall, beyond this receptor: Clinical and demographic metadata were provided uncurated, with the amount varying by source and participant.

TCRbeta CDR3 regions were amplified from genomic DNA using the immunoSEQ Assay, a bias-controlled multiplex PCR. The authors' analysis ran thus. The number of nucleated cells in each sample was estimated by amplification of reference gene primers within the assay. To quantify the absolute abundance of each unique TCRbeta CDR3 rearrangement, sequence reads were collapsed and filtered. Productive Simpson clonality was computed per sample as the square root of Simpson's diversity index over productive rearrangements. The immuneACCESS repertoire file appears here via TCRdb, limited to in-frame rearrangements. These files lack a portion of the clones; in checked studies, under half of the deficit traces to unresolved V genes, and the cause of the others is not known. The V and J calls and clone size come from that table; D and trimming were worked out from the DNA. The sample table shows around 280,000 clones, and around 90% are seen once. Of the sample, roughly 1.5% falls within the top ten clones.

This TCR was sampled from a woman aged 18-35 years with acute COVID-19. Sequenced material: PBMCs or T cells enriched from blood (not recorded which). This receptor chain uses TRBV12-5 and TRBJ1-2; there is no confident call for the D gene. The nucleotide sequence is TGTGCTAGTGGTCAGGAATTTGGCTATGGCTACACCTTC. This is translated as CASGQEFGYGYTF.